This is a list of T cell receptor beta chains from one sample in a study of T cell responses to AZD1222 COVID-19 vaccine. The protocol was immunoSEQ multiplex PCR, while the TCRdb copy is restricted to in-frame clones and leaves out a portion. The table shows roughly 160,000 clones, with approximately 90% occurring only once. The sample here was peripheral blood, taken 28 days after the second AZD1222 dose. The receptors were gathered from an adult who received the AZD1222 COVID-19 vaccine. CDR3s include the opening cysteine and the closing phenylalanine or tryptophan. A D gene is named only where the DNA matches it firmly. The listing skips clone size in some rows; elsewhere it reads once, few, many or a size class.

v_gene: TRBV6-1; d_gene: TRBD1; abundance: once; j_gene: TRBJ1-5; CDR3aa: CASSGPGQGNNQPQHF; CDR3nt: TGTGCCAGCAGTGGACCGGGACAGGGAAACAATCAGCCCCAGCATTTT
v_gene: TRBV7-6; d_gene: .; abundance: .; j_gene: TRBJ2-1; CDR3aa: CASSLGLSYYNEQFF; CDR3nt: TGTGCCAGCAGCTTGGGGTTGTCCTACTACAATGAGCAGTTCTTC
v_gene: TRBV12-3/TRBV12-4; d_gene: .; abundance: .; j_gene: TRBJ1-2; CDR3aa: CASSFKWNYGYTF; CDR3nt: TGTGCCAGCAGTTTCAAATGGAACTATGGCTACACCTTC
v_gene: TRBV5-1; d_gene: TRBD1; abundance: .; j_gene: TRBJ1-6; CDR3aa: CASSLRGQPNSPLHF; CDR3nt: TGCGCCAGCAGCTTGAGGGGACAGCCAAATTCACCCCTCCACTTT
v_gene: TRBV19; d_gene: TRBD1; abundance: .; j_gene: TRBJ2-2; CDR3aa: CASWPGQGDTGELFF; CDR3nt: TGTGCCAGTTGGCCGGGACAGGGAGACACCGGGGAGCTGTTTTTT
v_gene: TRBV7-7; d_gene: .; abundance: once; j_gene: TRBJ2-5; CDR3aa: CASSFELARNLETQYF; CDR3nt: TGTGCCAGCAGCTTCGAACTAGCTAGGAACCTGGAGACCCAGTACTTC
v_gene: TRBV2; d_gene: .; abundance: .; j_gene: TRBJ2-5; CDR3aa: CASGGVVQETQYF; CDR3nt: TGTGCCAGCGGGGGCGTGGTACAAGAGACCCAGTACTTC
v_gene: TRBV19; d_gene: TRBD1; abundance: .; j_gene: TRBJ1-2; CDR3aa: CASSMSSTGGLGYTF; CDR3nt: TGTGCCAGTAGTATGAGTTCGACAGGGGGGTTAGGCTACACCTTC
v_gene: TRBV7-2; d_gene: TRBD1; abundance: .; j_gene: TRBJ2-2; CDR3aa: CASSRGRTGIKTGELFF; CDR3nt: TGTGCCAGCAGCAGGGGGCGGACAGGGATTAAGACCGGGGAGCTGTTTTTT
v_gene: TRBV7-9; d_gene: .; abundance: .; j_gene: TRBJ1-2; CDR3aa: CASSLIAARQGYGYTF; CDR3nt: TGTGCCAGCAGCTTAATAGCAGCCCGGCAGGGCTATGGCTACACCTTC
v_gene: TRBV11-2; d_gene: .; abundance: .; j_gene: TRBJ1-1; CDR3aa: CASSHYTAGTNTEAFF; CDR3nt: TGTGCCAGCAGCCATTATACTGCGGGGACGAACACTGAAGCTTTCTTT
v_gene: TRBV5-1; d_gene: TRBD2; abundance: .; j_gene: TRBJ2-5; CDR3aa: CASSPPSGGAETQYF; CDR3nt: TGCGCCAGCAGCCCCCCCAGCGGGGGGGCAGAGACCCAGTACTTC
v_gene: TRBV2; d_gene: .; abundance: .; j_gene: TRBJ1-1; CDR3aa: CASNLGLNTEAFF; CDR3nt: TGTGCCAGCAATCTGGGTTTGAACACTGAAGCTTTCTTT
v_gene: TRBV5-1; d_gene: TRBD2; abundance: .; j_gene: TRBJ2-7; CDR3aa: CASSLVGGGGAYEQYF; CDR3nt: TGCGCCAGCAGCTTGGTCGGTGGCGGGGGGGCTTACGAGCAGTACTTC
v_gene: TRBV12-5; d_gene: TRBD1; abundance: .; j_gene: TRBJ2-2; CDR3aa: CASGLAQGAALPTGELFF; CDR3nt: TGTGCTAGTGGTTTGGCTCAGGGGGCTGCTCTTCCGACCGGGGAGCTGTTTTTT
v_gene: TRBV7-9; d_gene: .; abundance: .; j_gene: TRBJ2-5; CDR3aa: CASSQGGGAETQYF; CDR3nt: TGTGCCAGCAGCCAGGGAGGGGGTGCAGAGACCCAGTACTTC
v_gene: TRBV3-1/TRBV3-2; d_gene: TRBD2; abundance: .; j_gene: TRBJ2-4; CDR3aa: CASSQRLAGVSAIQYF; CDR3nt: TGTGCCAGCAGCCAAAGACTAGCGGGGGTCTCGGCCATTCAGTACTTC
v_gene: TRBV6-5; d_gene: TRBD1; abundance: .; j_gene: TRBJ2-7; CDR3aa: CASSGAGTVSYEQYF; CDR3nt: TGTGCCAGCAGCGGGGCCGGGACAGTCTCCTACGAGCAGTACTTC
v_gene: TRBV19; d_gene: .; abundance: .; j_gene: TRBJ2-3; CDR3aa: CASSITRGYRFSDTQYF; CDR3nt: TGTGCCAGTAGTATAACGCGGGGATACCGGTTCTCAGATACGCAGTATTTT
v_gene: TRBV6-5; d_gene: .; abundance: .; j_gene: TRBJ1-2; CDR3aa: CASSYSVGYGYTF; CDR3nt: TGTGCCAGCAGTTACTCGGTCGGGTATGGCTACACCTTC
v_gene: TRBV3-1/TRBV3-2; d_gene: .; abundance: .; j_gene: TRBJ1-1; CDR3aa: CASSQFTEAFF; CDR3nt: TGTGCCAGCAGCCAATTTACTGAAGCTTTCTTT
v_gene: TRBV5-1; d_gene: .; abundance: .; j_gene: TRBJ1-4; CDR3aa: CASSLALGMGLTNEKLFF; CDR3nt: TGCGCCAGCAGCTTGGCATTGGGAATGGGGTTAACTAATGAAAAACTGTTTTTT
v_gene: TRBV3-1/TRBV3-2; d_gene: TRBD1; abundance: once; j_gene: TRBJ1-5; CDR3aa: CASSAGTAKYPPQHF; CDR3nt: TGTGCCAGCAGCGCCGGGACAGCCAAATACCCCCCCCAGCATTTT
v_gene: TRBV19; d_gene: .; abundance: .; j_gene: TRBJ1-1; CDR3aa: CASSMLSTPGGAFF; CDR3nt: TGTGCCAGTAGTATGCTCAGCACCCCTGGGGGAGCTTTCTTT
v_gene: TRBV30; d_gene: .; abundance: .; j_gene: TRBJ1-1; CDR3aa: CAWSGADTVNTEAFF; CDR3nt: TGTGCCTGGAGTGGGGCGGACACGGTGAACACTGAAGCTTTCTTT
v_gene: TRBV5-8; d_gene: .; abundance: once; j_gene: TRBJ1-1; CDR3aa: CASSFGGAQAFF; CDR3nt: TGTGCCAGCAGCTTCGGAGGGGCTCAAGCTTTCTTT
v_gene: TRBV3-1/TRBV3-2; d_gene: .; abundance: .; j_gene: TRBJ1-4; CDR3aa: CASSQDSGLGEKLFF; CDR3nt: TGTGCCAGCAGCCAAGATAGTGGCCTCGGTGAAAAACTGTTTTTT
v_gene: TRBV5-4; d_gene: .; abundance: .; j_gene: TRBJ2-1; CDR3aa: CASTRESEQFF; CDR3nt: TGTGCCAGCACCCGTGAGAGTGAGCAGTTCTTC
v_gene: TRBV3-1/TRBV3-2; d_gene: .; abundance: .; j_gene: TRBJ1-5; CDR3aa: CASSQDGEGSNQPQHF; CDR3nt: TGTGCCAGCAGCCAAGATGGGGAGGGCAGCAATCAGCCCCAGCATTTT
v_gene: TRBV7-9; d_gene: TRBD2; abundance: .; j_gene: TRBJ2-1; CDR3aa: CASRHSGGSNNEQFF; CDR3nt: TGTGCCAGCAGACATAGCGGGGGATCGAACAATGAGCAGTTCTTC
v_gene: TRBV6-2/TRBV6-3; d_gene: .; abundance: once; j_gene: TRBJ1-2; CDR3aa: CASSSGPWGGYTF; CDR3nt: TGTGCCAGCAGTTCCGGGCCGTGGGGCGGCTACACCTTC
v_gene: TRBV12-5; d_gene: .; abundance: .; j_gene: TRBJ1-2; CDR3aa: CASGLGVVGYTF; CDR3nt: TGTGCTAGTGGTCTGGGGGTGGTTGGCTACACCTTC
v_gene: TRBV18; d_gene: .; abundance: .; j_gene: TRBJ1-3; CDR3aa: CASSPPWGTSNSGNTIYF; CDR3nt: TGTGCCAGCTCACCACCGTGGGGGACATCTAACTCTGGAAACACCATATATTTT
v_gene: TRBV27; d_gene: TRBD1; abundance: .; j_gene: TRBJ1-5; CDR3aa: CASSLTGHNQPQHF; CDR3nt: TGTGCCAGCAGCTTGACAGGGCACAATCAGCCCCAGCATTTT
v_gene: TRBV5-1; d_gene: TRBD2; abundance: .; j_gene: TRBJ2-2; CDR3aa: CASSSGLAGGNTGELFF; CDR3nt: TGCGCCAGCAGCTCGGGACTAGCGGGGGGGAACACCGGGGAGCTGTTTTTT
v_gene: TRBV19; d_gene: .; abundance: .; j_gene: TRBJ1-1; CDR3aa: CASAAGVNTEAFF; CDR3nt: TGTGCCAGTGCCGCGGGGGTGAACACTGAAGCTTTCTTT
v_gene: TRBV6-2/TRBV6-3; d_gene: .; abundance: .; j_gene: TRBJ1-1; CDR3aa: CASSRPTGTEAFF; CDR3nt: TGTGCCAGCAGCCGACCGACAGGAACTGAAGCTTTCTTT
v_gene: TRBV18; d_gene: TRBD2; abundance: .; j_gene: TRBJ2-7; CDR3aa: CASSPPSRGGFEQYF; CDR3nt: TGTGCCAGCTCACCACCCTCTCGCGGGGGTTTCGAGCAGTACTTC
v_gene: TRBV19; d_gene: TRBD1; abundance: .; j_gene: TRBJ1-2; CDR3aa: CASSLGGQGIYGYTF; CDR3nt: TGTGCCAGTAGCCTGGGGGGACAGGGCATCTATGGCTACACCTTC
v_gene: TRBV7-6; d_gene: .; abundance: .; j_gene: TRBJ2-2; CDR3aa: CASSLITGTGELFF; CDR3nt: TGTGCCAGCAGCTTAATAACGGGCACCGGGGAGCTGTTTTTT
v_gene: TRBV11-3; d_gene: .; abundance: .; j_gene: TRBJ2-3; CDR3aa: CASSLSRGTDTQYF; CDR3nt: TGTGCCAGCAGCTTAAGTCGAGGCACAGATACGCAGTATTTT
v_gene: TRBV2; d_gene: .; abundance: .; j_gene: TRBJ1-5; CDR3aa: CASSRAGNQPQHF; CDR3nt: TGTGCCAGCAGCCGGGCAGGCAATCAGCCCCAGCATTTT
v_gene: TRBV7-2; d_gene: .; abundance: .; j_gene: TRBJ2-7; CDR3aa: CASTSLYEQYF; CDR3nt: TGTGCCAGCACCTCCCTCTACGAGCAGTACTTC
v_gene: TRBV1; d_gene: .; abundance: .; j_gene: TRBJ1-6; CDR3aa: CTSSQDGGVGSPLHF; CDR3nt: TGCACCAGCAGCCAAGATGGGGGGGTAGGGTCACCCCTCCACTTT
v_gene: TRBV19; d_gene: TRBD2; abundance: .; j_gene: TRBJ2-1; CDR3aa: CARTRILTLAGGRNEQFF; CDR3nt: TGTGCCAGAACCCGGATCCTAACTTTAGCGGGGGGGCGCAATGAGCAGTTCTTC
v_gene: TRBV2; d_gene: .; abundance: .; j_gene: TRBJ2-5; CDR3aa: CASSEMTQYF; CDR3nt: TGTGCCAGCAGTGAAATGACCCAGTACTTC
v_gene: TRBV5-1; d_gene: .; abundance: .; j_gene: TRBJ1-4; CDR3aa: CASSPGSRTNEKLFF; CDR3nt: TGCGCCAGCAGCCCGGGGAGCAGAACTAATGAAAAACTGTTTTTT
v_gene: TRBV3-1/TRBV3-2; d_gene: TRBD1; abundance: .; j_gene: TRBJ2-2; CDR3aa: CASSWGQINTGELFF; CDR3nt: TGTGCCAGCAGCTGGGGACAGATCAACACCGGGGAGCTGTTTTTT
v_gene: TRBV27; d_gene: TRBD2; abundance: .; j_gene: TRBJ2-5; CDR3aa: CASSSRLAPRETQYF; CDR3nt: TGTGCCAGCAGTTCACGACTAGCCCCCAGAGAGACCCAGTACTTC
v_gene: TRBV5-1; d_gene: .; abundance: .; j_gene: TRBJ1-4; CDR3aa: CASSQQGGDGEKLFF; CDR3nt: TGCGCCAGCAGCCAACAGGGCGGAGACGGTGAAAAACTGTTTTTT
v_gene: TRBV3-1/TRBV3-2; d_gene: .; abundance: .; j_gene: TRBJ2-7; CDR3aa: CASSPRVPGAPNEQYF; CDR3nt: TGTGCCAGCAGCCCCCGCGTCCCAGGGGCGCCCAACGAGCAGTACTTC
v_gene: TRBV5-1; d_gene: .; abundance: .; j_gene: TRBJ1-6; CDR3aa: CASSLGDGRAPLHF; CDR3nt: TGCGCCAGCAGCTTAGGGGACGGGAGAGCACCCCTCCACTTT
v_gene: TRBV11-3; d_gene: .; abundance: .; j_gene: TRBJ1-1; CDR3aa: CASSSAGTNTEAFF; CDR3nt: TGTGCCAGCAGCTCGGCGGGGACGAACACTGAAGCTTTCTTT
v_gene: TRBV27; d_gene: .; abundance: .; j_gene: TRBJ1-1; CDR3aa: CASRGRVTPGNTEAFF; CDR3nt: TGTGCCAGCAGGGGCCGGGTTACCCCCGGGAACACTGAAGCTTTCTTT
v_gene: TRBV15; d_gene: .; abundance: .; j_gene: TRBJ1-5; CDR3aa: CATSRTPDGSNQPQHF; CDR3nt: TGTGCCACCAGCAGGACCCCCGACGGTAGCAATCAGCCCCAGCATTTT